This T cell receptor (beta chain) comes out of a study of cytomegalovirus exposure and HLA in healthy donors. This clone was seen more than once but under ten times. The antigen is unknown. The primer mix had 60 Vbeta and 13 Jbeta primers. Sequencing used immunoSEQ multiplex PCR; TCRdb keeps in-frame clones, though not all of them. The sample has some 190,000 clones; approximately 80% are singletons. Study findings and constraints: Some V segments could not be told apart, so they were left out, TRBV6-2 and TRBV6-3 among them. Most TCR sequences were uncommon, yet certain public TCRs appeared in many donors.

V gave up 5 bases and J gave up 2 bases, with 13 bases separating them. The CDR3 sequence is 14 residues long. Germline V gives CDR1 SGHTA, CDR2 FQGNSA. The gene calls are TRBV7-2 and TRBJ2-7; tentative D call: TRBD2 (5 bases). The receptor comes from a man aged 18 to 29 in good health and CMV-seronegative. Input material: PBMCs. The DNA of the CDR3 is TGTGCCAGCAGCCCCTATTCCGGGACCTACGAGCAGTACTTC. Translating gives CASSPYSGTYEQYF.